Presented here are 28 T cell receptor beta chains from one specimen sequenced in a study of OX40 agonist ivuxolimab in advanced cancers. Assay used: immunoSEQ multiplex PCR; TCRdb lists only in-frame clones, some missing. This sample has approximately 99,000 clones, with 85% to 90% found just once. The sample consisted of CD4+ or CD8+ T cells sorted from blood, taken in a trial of the OX40 agonist ivuxolimab. The receptors come from an adult with an advanced solid tumor such as melanoma, head and neck, liver or kidney cancer.

This clone came up a few times. The chain links TRBV7-9 to TRBJ1-2; D call uncertain. Trimming removed 7 bases from V and 8 bases from J, with 17 bases in between. There are 13 residues in the CDR3. Germline V gene data show CDR1 as SEHNR and CDR2 as FQNEAQ (reference sequence). The CDR3: CASTQIGVEGYTF. DNA for the CDR3: TGTGCCAGCACCCAGATCGGGGTGGAGGGCTACACCTTC.

The chain uses TRBV5-1 and TRBJ2-5; D remains unclear. The J call may be mistaken, given a closer DNA end match to TRBJ2-7. In germline, CDR1 is SGHRS, CDR2 YFSETQ. The CDR3 length is 15 residues. Here the CDR3 DNA reads TGCGCCAGCAGCTTGGCGGAATTATCCTCCTACGAGCAGTACTTC. Translated, it gives CASSLAELSSYEQYF.

This sequence joins TRBV14 and TRBJ1-2, with 8 bases aligning to TRBD1. The germline V gene encodes CDR1 SGHDN and CDR2 FVKESK. The CDR3 is 17 amino acids. The V gene end was trimmed by 3 bases and the J gene end by 3 bases; junction bases not matched to a gene: 12. CDR3 bases: TGTGCCAGCAGCCATTCATGGACAGGGCGAGAAGACTATGGCTACACCTTC. It encodes CASSHSWTGREDYGYTF.

The V gene is TRBV10-3, the J gene TRBJ1-5, with 9 bases lining up with TRBD1. CDR3 length equals 14 residues. Germline CDR1 is ENHRY and CDR2 is SYGVKD. The V segment lost 6 bases and the J segment 7 bases; nucleotides outside the gene matches: 7. CDR3: CAIRGTGSRQPQHF. The DNA for the CDR3 is TGTGCCATCAGGGGGACAGGGAGTAGACAGCCCCAGCATTTT.

This chain uses TRBV29-1 with TRBJ1-1, with D perhaps TRBD1 (5 bases). Per germline, CDR1 SQVTM and CDR2 ANQGSEA. Trimming pared 7 bases from V and 8 bases from J, leaving 11 bases between. This CDR3 spans 10 amino acids. CDR3 region: CSAVGAEAFF. The DNA for the CDR3 is TGCAGCGCCGTCGGGGCGGAAGCTTTCTTT.

This chain uses TRBV7-2 with TRBJ1-2, with D tentatively TRBD1 (6 bases). V lost 5 bases and J lost 5, with 12 bases in between. CDR1 and CDR2 (germline): SGHTA, FQGNSA. The CDR3 is 13 amino acids. The CDR3 DNA reads as TGTGCCAGCAGCCACTTCCAGGGGTATGGCTACACCTTC. Protein: CASSHFQGYGYTF. Full variable domain (missing parts from reference TRBV7-2 and TRBJ1-2): GAGVSQSPSNKVTEKGKDVELRCDPISGHTALYWYRQSLGQGLEFLIYFQGNSAPDKSGLPSDRFSAERTGGSVSTLTIQRTQQEDSAVYLCASSHFQGYGYTFGSGTRLTVV.

The V and J genes are TRBV9 and TRBJ2-1, with 7 bases lining up with TRBD1. The trim removed 3 bases at V and 7 bases at J, leaving 7 bases unmatched. CDR1 and CDR2 from the germline V gene are SGDLS and YYNGEE. The CDR3 length is 14 residues. The CDR3 sequence: CASSATGTANEQFF. The CDR3 DNA reads as TGTGCCAGCAGCGCGACGGGGACAGCTAATGAGCAGTTCTTC.

This clone showed up just once. V usage is TRBV10-3 and J usage is TRBJ2-5, with D possibly matching TRBD2 (6 bases). The ends were cut back, 0 bases at V and 2 bases at J, with 13 bases in the middle. Looked up from germline, CDR1 is ENHRY and CDR2 is SYGVKD. The CDR3 has 16 residues. The chain's CDR3 is CAISESSTSLQETQYF. The CDR3 DNA reads as TGTGCCATCAGTGAGTCGAGCACTAGCTTACAAGAGACCCAGTACTTC.

The J gene is TRBJ2-1, the V gene TRBV9; TRBD2 matches at 10 bases. V dropped 4 bases and J dropped 7; count of bases not matched to a gene: 11. CDR3 length equals 16 residues. CDR1 SGDLS and CDR2 YYNGEE come from the germline V gene. Here the CDR3 DNA reads TGTGCCAGCAGCTATCCGAGCGGGAGGGCCAGGAATGAGCAGTTCTTC. Amino acid sequence: CASSYPSGRARNEQFF.

This clone was observed a few times. The chain has TRBV5-1 and TRBJ1-1; 7 bases map to TRBD1. The V segment lost 4 bases and the J segment 8 bases; nucleotides outside the gene matches: 14. The CDR3 loop spans 15 amino acids. The germline V gene encodes CDR1 SGHRS and CDR2 YFSETQ. The CDR3 DNA reads as TGCGCCAGCAGCCCATCCGCGACAGGGAGAGTAGAAGCTTTCTTT. It translates to CASSPSATGRVEAFF.

The chain carries TRBV19 and TRBJ2-5; the D gene is possibly TRBD2 (6 bases). The V end lost 4 bases, the J end lost 4 bases, and 19 bases lay between the germline ends. This CDR3 is built from 16 residues. CDR1 LNHDA and CDR2 SQIVND come from the germline V gene (reference sequence). The CDR3 coding sequence is TGTGCCAGTAGTAAGATTTATCCCGGGGGTGGAGAGACCCAGTACTTC. This encodes CASSKIYPGGGETQYF.

The V gene is TRBV6-5, the J gene TRBJ2-7; D is tentatively TRBD1 or TRBD2 (5 bases each). The germline CDR1 and CDR2 sequences are MNHEY and SVGAGI. Trimming stripped 5 bases from V and 11 bases from J, with 13 bases between. The CDR3 contains 11 residues. CDR3 protein: CASSGGQGEYF. In DNA form, the CDR3 reads TGTGCCAGCAGTGGAGGTCAGGGCGAGTACTTC.

The V call is TRBV7-2, the J call TRBJ2-4, with D possibly TRBD2 on 6 matching bases. With 2 bases removed from V and 7 bases from J, the gap between germline ends came to 18 bases. The germline gives CDR1 SGHTA, CDR2 FQGNSA. This CDR3 has 16 residues. The CDR3 reads CASSLSGGGSGNIQYF. DNA of the CDR3: TGTGCCAGCAGCTTATCTGGGGGAGGAAGCGGTAACATTCAGTACTTC.

Only a few counts were recorded for this clone. The chain uses TRBV2 and TRBJ1-5, with D uncertain. Deletions cut 5 bases from V and 3 bases from J, with 11 bases between. This CDR3 comprises 14 residues. Per germline, CDR1 SNHLY and CDR2 FYNNEI. CDR3 bases: TGTGCCAGCAGTAAGGGTGGGATCAATCAGCCCCAGCATTTT. Its protein is CASSKGGINQPQHF.

The chain uses TRBV19 and TRBJ1-1; D call uncertain. V gave up 3 bases and J gave up 0 bases, with 11 bases separating them. Germline assignment: CDR1 LNHDA and CDR2 SQIVND (reference sequence). The length of the CDR3 is 15 residues. Here the CDR3 reads CASSIHPGVNTEAFF. CDR3 nucleotides: TGTGCCAGTAGTATTCATCCCGGGGTGAACACTGAAGCTTTCTTT.

The chain is built from TRBV6-5 and TRBJ1-1; TRBD1 matches 7 bases. The CDR3 is 15 residues long. The germline gives CDR1 MNHEY, CDR2 SVGAGI. Losses at the gene ends were 6 bases for V and 5 bases for J; bases not matched to a gene: 12. The CDR3 sequence is CASSPNPGGRTEAFF. Written as DNA, the CDR3 is TGTGCCAGCAGCCCCAACCCAGGGGGTCGGACTGAAGCTTTCTTT.

This chain uses TRBV7-9 with TRBJ2-6; a weak D match, TRBD1 (5 bases). Germline CDR1 and CDR2: SEHNR and FQNEAQ (reference sequence). V dropped 1 base and J dropped 2 bases, with 6 bases sitting between them. The CDR3 is 15 residues long. CDR3 residues: CASSLDRPGANVLTF. In DNA, the CDR3 is TGTGCCAGCAGCTTAGACAGGCCTGGGGCCAACGTCCTGACTTTC. The complete variable domain, with remaining parts taken from reference TRBV7-9 and TRBJ2-6, reads DTGVSQNPRHKITKRGQNVTFRCDPISEHNRLYWYRQTLGQGPEFLTYFQNEAQLEKSRLLSDRFSAERPKGSFSTLEIQRTEQGDSAMYLCASSLDRPGANVLTFGAGSRLTVL.

The chain has TRBV4-3 and TRBJ1-3; D unresolved. This CDR3 region has 14 residues. The germline V and J ends were trimmed by 0 bases and 8 bases, with 11 bases remaining between them. In germline, CDR1 is LGHNA, CDR2 YSLEER. DNA of the CDR3: TGCGCCAGCAGCCAAGAGTTAGGTCGTGACACCATATATTTT. Protein sequence: CASSQELGRDTIYF.

This chain connects TRBV5-1 to TRBJ2-3, with TRBD1 identical over 7 bases. Germline CDR1 and CDR2: SGHRS and YFSETQ. V lost 0 bases to trimming and J lost 3 bases; unmatched junction nucleotides: 4. CDR3 length: 15 amino acids. The CDR3 region is CASSLGGTATDTQYF. In DNA, the CDR3 is TGCGCCAGCAGCTTGGGTGGGACAGCTACAGATACGCAGTATTTT. The variable domain in full, with the rest retrieved from reference TRBV5-1 and TRBJ2-3, is KAGVTQTPRYLIKTRGQQVTLSCSPISGHRSVSWYQQTPGQGLQFLFEYFSETQRNKGNFPGRFSGRQFSNSRSEMNVSTLELGDSALYLCASSLGGTATDTQYFGPGTRLTVL.

In this sample, this clone turned up once. The chain's CDR3 is CASSYSQWPVPDTQYF. In nucleotides, the CDR3 is TGTGCCAGCAGTTACTCGCAGTGGCCGGTCCCAGATACGCAGTATTTT. The chain carries TRBV6-5 and TRBJ2-3, with D unclear. Germline V gene data show CDR1 as MNHEY and CDR2 as SVGAGI. The ends were cut back, 0 bases at V and 4 bases at J, with 14 bases in the middle. CDR3 length equals 16 residues.

This sequence joins TRBV7-9 and TRBJ2-7, with 10 bases lining up with TRBD1. With 5 bases clipped from V and 2 bases from J, the junction kept 9 bases outside the gene matches. From germline, CDR1 is SEHNR and CDR2 FQNEAQ (reference sequence). This CDR3 has 16 residues. CDR3 residues: CASSHNLGQGTYEQYF. The CDR3 DNA reads TGTGCCAGCAGCCACAATCTGGGACAGGGGACCTACGAGCAGTACTTC.

This clone was counted between two and nine times. V gene TRBV10-3 combines with J gene TRBJ1-6; possibly TRBD1 for D (5 bases). V lost 8 bases and J 10 bases, leaving 15 bases between the germline ends. The germline CDR1 and CDR2 sequences are ENHRY and SYGVKD. This CDR3 contains 13 residues. The chain's CDR3 is CAIRQGGGSPLHF. CDR3 in DNA: TGTGCCATCCGTCAGGGTGGTGGATCACCCCTCCACTTT.

The chain recombines TRBV7-3 with TRBJ2-3; D tentatively fits TRBD1 or TRBD2 (5 bases each). This CDR3 is 15 amino acids long. The V and J ends lost 6 bases and 2 bases respectively, with 15 bases between them. CDR1 and CDR2 from the germline V gene are SGHTA and FQGTGA. CDR3 in DNA: TGTGCCAGCAGTTACCGGGACGGGCCCACAGATACGCAGTATTTT. This translates into CASSYRDGPTDTQYF. Combining the CDR3 with reference TRBV7-3 and TRBJ2-3 gives the whole variable domain GAGVSQTPSNKVTEKGKYVELRCDPISGHTALYWYRQSLGQGPEFLIYFQGTGAADDSGLPNDRFFAVRPEGSVSTLKIQRTERGDSAVYLCASSYRDGPTDTQYFGPGTRLTVL.

V gene TRBV19 combines with J gene TRBJ2-7, with D unclear. This CDR3 is built from 13 residues. CDR1 and CDR2 from the germline V gene are LNHDA and SQIVND (reference sequence). V shed 4 bases and J shed 5 bases, with 12 bases lying between them. CDR3 sequence reads: CASSTLTGNEQYF. Here the CDR3 DNA reads TGTGCCAGTAGTACCCTTACTGGTAACGAGCAGTACTTC.

The rearrangement links TRBV19 to TRBJ1-1, with a weak D call TRBD1 (5 bases). Trimming removed 3 bases from V and 5 bases from J, with 10 bases in between. CDR1 LNHDA and CDR2 SQIVND come from the germline V gene (reference sequence). The CDR3 covers 13 residues. Written as DNA, the CDR3 is TGTGCCAGTAGTATTTGGGGGGGAACTGAAGCTTTCTTT. Its translation is CASSIWGGTEAFF.

This chain uses TRBV5-4 with TRBJ2-5, with D unclear. The CDR3 is 16 amino acids. Germline values: CDR1 SGHNT, CDR2 YYREEE (reference sequence). Trimming took 1 base from V and 1 from J, leaving 14 bases between them. The DNA of the CDR3 is TGTGCCAGCAGCTTGAAGGACCGAAGTGGCCAAGAGACCCAGTACTTC. It encodes CASSLKDRSGQETQYF.

This clone was picked up a small number of times. The chain links TRBV6-1 to TRBJ1-5; TRBD1 aligns across 8 bases. The length of the CDR3 is 16 residues. V was pared by 3 bases and J by 3 bases, with 7 bases of the junction left unmatched. Germline assignment: CDR1 MNHNS and CDR2 SASEGT. The CDR3, as DNA: TGTGCCAGCAGTGATGACAGGGGACAGTACAATCAGCCCCAGCATTTT. This gives the protein CASSDDRGQYNQPQHF.

This rearrangement joins TRBV11-3 to TRBJ2-7; TRBD1 aligns across 11 bases. Trimming took 7 bases from V and 9 from J; bases not matched to a gene: 8. The CDR3 is 13 residues long. Per germline, CDR1 SGHNT and CDR2 YENEEA. The CDR3 reads CASKGQGEQVQYF. Written as DNA, the CDR3 is TGTGCCAGCAAGGGACAGGGGGAGCAAGTGCAGTACTTC.